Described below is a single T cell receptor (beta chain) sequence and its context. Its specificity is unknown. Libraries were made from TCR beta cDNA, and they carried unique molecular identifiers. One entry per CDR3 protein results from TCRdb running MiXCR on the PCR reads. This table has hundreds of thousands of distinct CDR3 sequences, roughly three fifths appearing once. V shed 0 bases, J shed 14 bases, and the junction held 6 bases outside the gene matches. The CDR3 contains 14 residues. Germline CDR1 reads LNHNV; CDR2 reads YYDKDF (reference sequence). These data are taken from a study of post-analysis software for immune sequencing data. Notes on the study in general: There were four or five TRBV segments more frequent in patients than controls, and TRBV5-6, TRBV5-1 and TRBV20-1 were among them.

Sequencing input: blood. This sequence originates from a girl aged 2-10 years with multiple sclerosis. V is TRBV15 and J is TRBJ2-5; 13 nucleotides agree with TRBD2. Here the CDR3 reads CATSREGTSGTIYF. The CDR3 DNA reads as TGTGCCACCAGCAGAGAAGGGACTAGCGGGACGATATACTTC.